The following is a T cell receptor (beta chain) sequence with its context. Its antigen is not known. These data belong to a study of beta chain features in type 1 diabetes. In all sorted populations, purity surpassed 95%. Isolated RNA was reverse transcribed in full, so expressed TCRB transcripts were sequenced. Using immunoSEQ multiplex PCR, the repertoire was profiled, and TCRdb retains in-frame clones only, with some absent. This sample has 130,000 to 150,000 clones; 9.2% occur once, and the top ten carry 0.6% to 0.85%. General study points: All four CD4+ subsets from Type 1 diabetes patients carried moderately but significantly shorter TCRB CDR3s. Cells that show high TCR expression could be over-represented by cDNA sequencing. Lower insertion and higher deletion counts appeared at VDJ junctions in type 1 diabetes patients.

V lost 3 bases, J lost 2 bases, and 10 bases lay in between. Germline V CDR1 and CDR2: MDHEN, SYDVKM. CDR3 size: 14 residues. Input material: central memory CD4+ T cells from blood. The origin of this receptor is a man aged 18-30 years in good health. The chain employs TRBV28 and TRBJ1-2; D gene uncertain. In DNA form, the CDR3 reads TGTGCCAGCAGTTTCAGAAAAGTGAACTATGGCTACACCTTC. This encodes CASSFRKVNYGYTF.